Following are 21 T cell receptor beta chains from one sample sequenced in a study of tumor and adjacent non-tumor tissue in lung cancer. A modified ARM-PCR protocol with three rounds of nested PCR amplified TCRbeta. TCRdb recomputed calls from the multiplex PCR reads with MiXCR, one row per CDR3 protein. Of 60,000 to 85,000 distinct CDR3 sequences in the sample, 76% were seen once. This sample's RNA came from whole unsorted tissue. Distant lung tissue was collected more than 3 cm away from the tumor edge. Sequencing was done on a sample of distant non-tumor lung tissue. The origin of the receptors is a man between 65 and 85 years old with non-small cell lung cancer.

This clonotype was seen at least ten times. As DNA, the CDR3 is TGTGCCAGCAGCTCCCTAGGGACAGGATTCTATTCGCGGCTGTTTTTT. Its translation: CASSSLGTGFYSRLFF. The V and J genes are TRBV6-2 or TRBV6-3 and TRBJ2-2; 8 positions match TRBD1. With V trimmed by 6 bases and J by 13 bases, 19 bases remained unmatched. Germline V gene lookup returns CDR1 MNHEY and CDR2 SVGEGT. This CDR3 spans 16 amino acids.

CDR3 protein: CASRESDYSTSGLPQETQYF. The CDR3 DNA sequence: TGTGCCAGCAGAGAAAGCGACTACTCGACGAGCGGGCTTCCACAGGAGACCCAGTACTTC. The V call is TRBV12-3 or TRBV12-4, the J call TRBJ2-5; D possibly corresponds to TRBD2 (6 bases). CDR3 size: 20 residues. Trimming cost V 6 bases and J 5 bases, with 34 bases left between them.

This clonotype was seen more than once but under ten times. A read error may account for a junction end that differs from germline. CDR3 residues: CTSSFRDRILNTEAFF. The CDR3 DNA reads as TGTACCAGCAGCTTTCGGGATAGAATCCTGAACACTGAAGCTTTCTTT. The chain recombines TRBV11-3 with TRBJ1-1, with unresolved D. The CDR3 sequence is 16 residues long. Germline V CDR1 and CDR2: SGHNT, YENEEA.

The chain combines TRBV6-6 with TRBJ1-1, with TRBD1 as a possible D gene (5 bases). V was pared by 2 bases and J by 2 bases, with 12 bases between. CDR3 length equals 15 residues. Germline CDR1 and CDR2: MNHNY and SVGAGI (reference sequence). The CDR3 region is CASSYQGGQNTEAFF. DNA for the CDR3: TGTGCCAGCAGTTACCAGGGAGGGCAAAACACTGAAGCTTTCTTT.

Regarding this clonotype: One end of the junction fails to match germline, which may point to a read error. The V call is TRBV29-1, the J call TRBJ1-2; no firm D call. The CDR3 consists of 13 residues. Germline CDR1 reads SQVTM; CDR2 reads ANQGSEA. The CDR3 coding sequence is TGCAGCGTACCCCAGACGGGAGCCTATGGCTACATCTTC. It is translated as CSVPQTGAYGYIF.

Worth noting for this clonotype: Compared with germline, one end of the junction differs, possibly owing to a read error. This chain connects TRBV11-3 to TRBJ2-6; TRBD2 is a possible D gene (7 bases). Germline V gives CDR1 SGHNT, CDR2 YENEEA. The CDR3 consists of 19 residues. The CDR3 coding sequence is TGTGCCAGCAGCCATGACGTTGGGGGGGCGCAGTCCGGGGCCAACGCCCTGACTTTC. Its translation: CASSHDVGGAQSGANALTF.

A word on this clonotype: At one end the junction does not follow the germline gene, possibly because of a read error. The chain joins TRBV6-1 to TRBJ2-2; the match to TRBD2 covers 12 bases. In germline, CDR1 is MNHNS, CDR2 SASEGT. The CDR3 consists of 15 residues. The DNA for the CDR3 is TGTGCCAGCAGTCGACTAGCGGGAGTCACCGAGGAGCTGTTTTTT. Translated, it gives CASSRLAGVTEELFF.

In regard to this clonotype: Because the CDR3 is missing its conserved closing phenylalanine or tryptophan, this is likely a read error. The chain links TRBV6-2 or TRBV6-3 to TRBJ1-1; D might be TRBD1 (6 bases). Trimming removed 8 bases at V and 8 bases at J, with 24 bases between. This CDR3 is built from 15 residues. The germline V gene has CDR1 MNHEY and CDR2 SVGEGT. The chain's CDR3 is CASRPFVGQKGEAFV. The CDR3 DNA is TGTGCCAGCCGACCTTTTGTGGGACAAAAAGGAGAAGCTTTCGTT.

This clonotype has more than one count but fewer than ten. The chain uses TRBV28 and TRBJ1-6; the D gene is possibly TRBD1 (6 bases). Trimming took off 5 bases at V and 8 bases at J, with 13 bases between the two ends. This CDR3 spans 14 amino acids. Germline V lookup: CDR1 MDHEN, CDR2 SYDVKM. CDR3 sequence: CASSKGQPYSPLHF. The CDR3 DNA is TGTGCCAGCAGTAAAGGACAGCCCTATTCACCCCTCCACTTT.

This clonotype was picked up one time. The chain recombines TRBV18 with TRBJ2-7, with TRBD2 as a possible D gene (6 bases). CDR1 and CDR2 (germline): KGHSH, LQKENI. The germline V and J ends were trimmed by 4 bases and 1 base, with 23 bases remaining between them. This CDR3 comprises 18 residues. The CDR3 nucleotides read TGTGCCAGCTCACTTCAAAGGCGGTCCAAAGGGAGGTCCTACGAGCAGTACTTC. It specifies CASSLQRRSKGRSYEQYF.

This clonotype was seen just once. The CDR3 ends on some other residue instead of the conserved phenylalanine or tryptophan, so this is likely a read error. The chain combines TRBV7-9 with TRBJ2-5, with D possibly matching TRBD1 (6 bases). CDR1 and CDR2 from the germline V gene are SEHNR and FQNEAQ (reference sequence). The CDR3 contains 13 residues. The DNA of the CDR3 is TGTGTCAGCAGGCCAGGGGATGAAGAGACCCAGTACTAC. It specifies CVSRPGDEETQYY.

The chain is built from TRBV4-1 and TRBJ2-5; D possibly corresponds to TRBD2 (5 bases). The germline V gene encodes CDR1 MGHRA and CDR2 YSYEKL. The germline V and J ends were trimmed by 4 bases and 2 bases, with 17 bases remaining between them. CDR3 length equals 16 residues. CDR3: CASSRNSERDQETQYF. The CDR3 DNA is TGCGCCAGCAGCCGGAATTCTGAGAGGGATCAAGAGACCCAGTACTTC.

V usage is TRBV11-2 and J usage is TRBJ2-7; D not certain. Trimming took 0 bases from V and 2 from J, leaving 11 bases between them. CDR3 size: 15 residues. CDR1 SGHAT and CDR2 FQNNGV come from the germline V gene. The CDR3 DNA reads as TGTGCCAGCAGCTTAGACCAGGATGCCCCCTACGAGCAGTACTTC. Amino acid sequence: CASSLDQDAPYEQYF.

A word on this clonotype: A read error may explain this, as a much larger clone is one base away. The chain combines TRBV6-5 with TRBJ2-7; 9 bases match TRBD1. The length of the CDR3 is 16 residues. Per the germline V gene, CDR1 is MNHEY and CDR2 is SVGAGI. CDR3 loop: CTSSYGSSGQGYEQYF. The DNA for the CDR3 is TGTACCAGCAGTTACGGCTCTTCGGGACAGGGCTACGAGCAGTACTTC.

Concerning this clonotype itself: The germline gene is not matched at one end of the junction; a read error may be the cause. The chain has TRBV11-2 and TRBJ2-3; TRBD1 matches at 7 bases. The germline gives CDR1 SGHAT, CDR2 FQNNGV. This CDR3 has 14 residues. CDR3 bases: TGTGACAGCAGTTCACAGGGGTTCTCAGATACGCAATATTTT. Amino acid sequence: CDSSSQGFSDTQYF.

The gene calls are TRBV12-3 or TRBV12-4 and TRBJ2-3; 8 bases fit TRBD1. CDR3 size: 13 residues. V shed 5 bases and J 15 bases; nucleotides not matched to a gene: 13. The CDR3 nucleotides are TGTGCCAGCAGTCCAGGGGGCGTTGATATGCAATATTTT. Protein product: CASSPGGVDMQYF.

This clonotype has just a few counts. This may come from a read error, since a much larger clone is one base off. V and J are TRBV12-3 or TRBV12-4 and TRBJ2-1; D gene uncertain. The V and J ends lost 4 bases and 8 bases respectively, with 6 bases between them. This CDR3 spans 11 amino acids. CDR3 sequence (DNA): TGTGCCAGCAGTTCAAGGGATGAGCAGTTCTTC. Encoded protein: CASSSRDEQFF.

Points on this clonotype: This sequence may be a read error, since a much larger clone differs from it by one base. The J gene is TRBJ1-1, the V gene TRBV12-3 or TRBV12-4; TRBD1 matches at 7 bases. Unmatched junction bases numbered 8, after V lost 10 bases and J lost 3 bases. The CDR3 loop spans 13 amino acids. CDR3 sequence: CANSRGIHTEAFF. CDR3 coding DNA: TGTGCCAACAGCAGGGGGATACACACTGAAGCTTTCTTT.

In regard to this clonotype: An end of the junction does not agree with germline; a read error may underlie this. The chain recombines TRBV5-1 with TRBJ2-3, with 10 bases aligning to TRBD2. Germline lookup yields CDR1 SGHRS and CDR2 YFSETQ. The CDR3 runs to 19 residues. The CDR3 nucleotides read TGCGCCTGCAGCTCCCGGACTAGCGGAGGGGCAAGTAGCACAGATACGCAGTATTTT. The encoded protein is CACSSRTSGGASSTDTQYF.

This clonotype was found a few times. Since a much larger clone is just one base distant, this may be a read error. The rearrangement links TRBV12-3 or TRBV12-4 to TRBJ1-1; D call uncertain. V lost 2 bases to trimming and J lost 8 bases, with 12 bases between them. The CDR3 consists of 13 residues. DNA of the CDR3: TGTGCCAGCAGTTTAAGGTTCAAGAGCGAAGCTTTCTTT. Amino acid sequence: CASSLRFKSEAFF.

Note on this clonotype: Germline and junction disagree at one end, which may indicate a read error. The chain recombines TRBV11-2 with TRBJ2-3, with D possibly matching TRBD1 (6 bases). The CDR3 consists of 14 residues. CDR1 is SGHAT, CDR2 FQNNGV, per germline. CDR3 protein: CASSSQGFSATQYF. The CDR3 DNA is TGTGCCAGTAGCTCACAGGGTTTCTCAGCTACGCAGTATTTT.